Each of the 25 T cell receptor beta chains below was sequenced from the same sample in a study of blood T cell repertoires in COVID-19. Generated by immunoSEQ multiplex PCR, the TCRdb table keeps only in-frame clones and is missing some. The sample carries 200,000 or so clones, 88% recorded once. Sequencing used PBMCs or T cells enriched from blood (not recorded which). These receptors were collected from a woman under 40 who had recovered from COVID-19.

Remarks on this clone: The junction differs from germline at one of its ends, possibly a read error. The V and J genes are TRBV7-9 and TRBJ1-5; 8 nucleotides line up with TRBD1. The germline V gene has CDR1 SEHNR and CDR2 FQNEAQ (reference sequence). This CDR3 has 16 amino acids. The CDR3 coding sequence is TGTGCCAGCAGCGTAGCAGGACAGGGCGGACATCAGCCCCAGCATTTT. Protein: CASSVAGQGGHQPQHF.

This clone was observed once. V is TRBV9 and J is TRBJ1-4; perhaps TRBD1 as D (6 bases). Trimming cost V 0 bases and J 8 bases, with 14 bases left between them. This CDR3 region has 15 residues. The germline CDR1 and CDR2 sequences are SGDLS and YYNGEE. The CDR3 loop reads CASSVATGGAEKLFF. The CDR3 DNA reads as TGTGCCAGCAGCGTAGCGACGGGGGGGGCAGAAAAACTGTTTTTT.

This chain connects TRBV6-8 to TRBJ1-1; tentatively, D is TRBD1 (5 bases). The CDR3 is 11 residues long. The germline gives CDR1 MNHGY, CDR2 SAAAGT. Trimming pared 11 bases from V and 7 bases from J, leaving 14 bases between. CDR3 in amino acids: CAGLKQVEAFF. CDR3 DNA: TGTGCCGGCTTAAAACAGGTTGAAGCTTTCTTT.

The genes are TRBV7-9 and TRBJ1-5, with no clear D. In germline, CDR1 is SEHNR, CDR2 FQNEAQ (reference sequence). The CDR3 loop spans 13 amino acids. Trimming left V 1 base short and J 3 bases short, with 4 bases between. The CDR3 sequence: CASSLDSNQPQHF. CDR3 DNA: TGTGCCAGCAGCTTAGACTCCAATCAGCCCCAGCATTTT.

This clone was found once. This chain uses TRBV19 with TRBJ2-3; 15 nucleotides agree with TRBD2. Germline V gene lookup returns CDR1 LNHDA and CDR2 SQIVND (reference sequence). This CDR3 has 15 residues. After removal of 5 bases from V and 5 bases from J, the junction contained 2 bases not matched to a gene. The CDR3 bases are TGTGCCAGTAGTCCGGGACTAGCGGGGGGAGATACGCAGTATTTT. It encodes CASSPGLAGGDTQYF.

This clone appeared a few times. The chain uses TRBV7-9 and TRBJ1-1; D gene uncertain. Deletions cut 4 bases from V and 6 bases from J, with 12 bases between. The CDR3 is 13 residues long. CDR1 is SEHNR and CDR2 is FQNEAQ in the germline V gene (reference sequence). DNA of the CDR3: TGTGCCAGCAGCTCATCGATTACGGCTGAAGCTTTCTTT. This codes for CASSSSITAEAFF.

This chain links TRBV15 with TRBJ2-2, with D perhaps matching TRBD1 (5 bases). The germline V gene encodes CDR1 LNHNV and CDR2 YYDKDF (reference sequence). V gave up 0 bases and J gave up 7 bases, with 12 bases separating them. The CDR3 is 15 amino acids. DNA for the CDR3: TGTGCCACCAGCAGAGATCTCAGGGTGGTCGGGGAGCTGTTTTTT. Translation: CATSRDLRVVGELFF.

The chain joins TRBV28 to TRBJ1-1, with 7 positions matching TRBD1. V trimming: 4 bases; J trimming: 1 base; junction bases outside the gene matches: 6. Germline V CDR1 and CDR2: MDHEN, SYDVKM. The CDR3 sequence is 15 residues long. CDR3 region: CASSYPGQANTEAFF. The CDR3, as DNA: TGTGCCAGCAGTTACCCAGGACAGGCGAACACTGAAGCTTTCTTT.

The CDR3 sequence is CASSERQGANTEAFF. The CDR3 region has the DNA TGCGCCAGCAGCGAGAGACAGGGGGCGAACACTGAAGCTTTCTTT. The chain is built from TRBV4-1 and TRBJ1-1; the match to TRBD1 covers 10 bases. The J segment lost 1 base and the V segment lost 5 bases, leaving 4 bases of the junction unmatched. This CDR3 spans 15 amino acids. Germline V CDR1 and CDR2: MGHRA, YSYEKL.

This clone was counted between two and nine times. The gene calls are TRBV7-2 and TRBJ1-4; maybe TRBD1 (6 bases). Germline V gene lookup returns CDR1 SGHTA and CDR2 FQGNSA. CDR3 length equals 16 residues. V was clipped by 6 bases and J by 4 bases, with 18 bases between them. The DNA for the CDR3 is TGTGCCAGCAGTTTAAACCCAAGGGGGTATAATGAAAAACTGTTTTTT. It translates to CASSLNPRGYNEKLFF.

This chain connects TRBV10-2 to TRBJ2-1; no reliable D call. The germline CDR1 and CDR2 sequences are WSHSY and SAAADI. The CDR3 contains 11 residues. Trimming removed 7 bases at V and 5 bases at J, with 6 bases between. CDR3 amino acids: CASKINNEQFF. In DNA form, the CDR3 reads TGCGCCAGCAAAATAAACAATGAGCAGTTCTTC.

This chain links TRBV12-2 with TRBJ2-1; the listed D gene, TRBD2, was not tested against the DNA. TRBV12-2 is a recognized pseudogene. The CDR3 is 17 residues long. CDR3: CASRLTSGGAVYNEQFF. CDR3 DNA sequence: TGTGCAAGTCGCTTAACTAGCGGGGGGGCCGTATACAATGAGCAGTTCTTC.

The chain employs TRBV13 and TRBJ1-1; a possible D gene is TRBD1 (6 bases). CDR3 length equals 17 residues. Germline V lookup: CDR1 PRHDT, CDR2 FYEKMQ (reference sequence). V lost 5 bases and J lost 0, with 19 bases in between. The CDR3 DNA follows: TGTGCCAGCAGCGATCGATACAGGGATAGCATGAACACTGAAGCTTTCTTT. As protein: CASSDRYRDSMNTEAFF.

The V gene is TRBV5-1, the J gene TRBJ2-3, with D maybe TRBD2 (5 bases). Deletions cut 0 bases from V and 1 base from J, with 9 bases between. There are 15 residues in the CDR3. Germline CDR1 SGHRS, CDR2 YFSETQ. This CDR3 reads CASSLEGSGTDTQYF. As DNA, the CDR3 is TGCGCCAGCAGCTTGGAGGGTAGCGGCACAGATACGCAGTATTTT.

The chain joins TRBV3-1 (or the pseudogene TRBV3-2) to TRBJ1-2; no firm D call. Germline CDR1 LGHDT, CDR2 YNNKEL (reference sequence). V was trimmed by 2 bases and J by 4 bases, leaving 8 bases between them. The CDR3 contains 13 residues. DNA of the CDR3: TGTGCCAGCAGCCAACCCCGGGGCTATGGCTACACCTTC. Amino acids: CASSQPRGYGYTF.

This chain connects TRBV19 to TRBJ1-4; possibly TRBD1 for D (5 bases). The germline CDR1 and CDR2 sequences are LNHDA and SQIVND (reference sequence). The CDR3 runs to 14 residues. The V and J ends lost 5 bases and 6 bases respectively, with 13 bases between them. CDR3 residues: CASSLRGGDEKLFF. DNA of the CDR3: TGTGCCAGTAGTCTGAGGGGAGGAGATGAAAAACTGTTTTTT.

This clone was observed a few times. The chain is built from TRBV5-1 and TRBJ1-2; 9 nucleotides line up with TRBD1. The junction had 5 bases not matched to a gene; V was cut back by 5 bases and J by 3 bases. The CDR3 contains 14 residues. Germline V gene data show CDR1 as SGHRS and CDR2 as YFSETQ. The CDR3 DNA follows: TGCGCCAGCAGTCTAGGACAGGGGTACTATGGCTACACCTTC. Residues: CASSLGQGYYGYTF.

The CDR3 coding sequence is TGTGCCAGCAGCCCAATAGCGGGCAGCTCCTACGAGCAGTACTTC. Its translation is CASSPIAGSSYEQYF. The chain recombines TRBV7-3 with TRBJ2-7, with 7 nucleotides matching TRBD2. This CDR3 is 15 amino acids long. CDR1 is SGHTA, CDR2 FQGTGA, per germline. V lost 5 bases to trimming and J lost 0 bases; unmatched junction nucleotides: 7.

The chain is built from TRBV2 and TRBJ2-3; 10 bases fit TRBD2. The CDR3 is made up of 14 amino acids. From germline, CDR1 is SNHLY and CDR2 FYNNEI. V shed 7 bases, J shed 5 bases, and the junction held 6 bases outside the gene matches. In DNA, the CDR3 is TGTGCCAGCATGCTAGCGGGGGTAATAGATACGCAGTATTTT. Encoded protein: CASMLAGVIDTQYF.

The chain couples TRBV28 to TRBJ2-3; 8 bases are a match to TRBD1. Trimming cost V 0 bases and J 0 bases; bases outside gene matches: 5. CDR3 length: 17 residues. Germline V gene sequence: CDR1 MDHEN, CDR2 SYDVKM. CDR3 in DNA: TGTGCCAGCAGTTTATGGGGGACAGGCCCCAGCACAGATACGCAGTATTTT. Its protein is CASSLWGTGPSTDTQYF.

The chain recombines TRBV4-3 with TRBJ2-1; the match to TRBD1 covers 12 bases. Germline CDR1 is LGHNA and CDR2 is YSLEER. The CDR3 runs 15 residues. Losses at the gene ends were 4 bases for V and 5 bases for J; bases not matched to a gene: 3. The CDR3 is CASSLGTGGNNEQFF. Here the CDR3 DNA reads TGCGCCAGCAGCCTCGGGACAGGGGGCAACAATGAGCAGTTCTTC.

There are a few counts of this clone. V usage is TRBV19 and J usage is TRBJ1-1, with TRBD1 matching over 8 bases. Germline assignment: CDR1 LNHDA and CDR2 SQIVND (reference sequence). V shed 5 bases, J shed 1 base, and the junction held 6 bases outside the gene matches. This CDR3 is 15 amino acids long. In nucleotides, the CDR3 is TGTGCCAGTAGTGCCGACAGGGGATGGAACACTGAAGCTTTCTTT. Its protein is CASSADRGWNTEAFF.

This CDR3 is CASSLGSGDRGLGEQYF. CDR3 nucleotides: TGTGCCAGCAGCTTAGGGTCAGGGGACAGGGGGCTGGGCGAGCAGTACTTC. The V gene is TRBV11-2, the J gene TRBJ2-7, with 12 bases lining up with TRBD1. V was pared by 1 base and J by 6 bases, with 10 bases of the junction left unmatched. The CDR3 runs to 17 residues. Germline CDR1 and CDR2: SGHAT and FQNNGV. Drawing the rest from reference TRBV11-2 and TRBJ2-7, the complete variable domain is EAGVAQSPRYKIIEKRQSVAFWCNPISGHATLYWYQQILGQGPKLLIQFQNNGVVDDSQLPKDRFSAERLKGVDSTLKIQPAKLEDSAVYLCASSLGSGDRGLGEQYFGPGTRLTVT.

This chain uses TRBV7-2 with TRBJ2-1, with 7 bases that match TRBD2. With 2 bases clipped from V and 12 bases from J, the junction kept 7 bases outside the gene matches. The CDR3 loop spans 13 amino acids. Germline V gives CDR1 SGHTA, CDR2 FQGNSA. The CDR3, as DNA: TGTGCCAGCAGCTTAACTAGCGCCGGTGCGCAGTTCTTC. This codes for CASSLTSAGAQFF.

This chain connects TRBV4-2 to TRBJ1-1, with D possibly matching TRBD1 (5 bases). The length of the CDR3 is 15 residues. Germline V CDR1 and CDR2: LGHNA, YNFKEQ. Between the trimmed V and J ends, which lost 0 bases and 1 base, there was a span of 9 bases. CDR3 sequence (DNA): TGTGCCAGCAGCCAAGAAAGGGGAAGGAACACTGAAGCTTTCTTT. Protein sequence: CASSQERGRNTEAFF.